The rows below give T cell receptor beta chains drawn from one sample of a study of cytomegalovirus exposure and HLA in healthy donors. Profiling relied on immunoSEQ multiplex PCR, and the TCRdb table lists in-frame clones only, not all of them. The data hold over 200,000 clones, with approximately 70% observed a single time. What was sequenced was PBMCs. Receptor source: a middle-aged man in good health and CMV-seropositive. The CDR3 runs from the conserved cysteine through the conserved F or W. D genes are given only for firm matches. A clone size is listed for some rows: how often the clone was seen (once, few, many), or a class if it is expanded.

j_gene: TRBJ1-1; d_gene: .; abundance: .; v_gene: TRBV12-5; len: 14; CDR3nt: TGTGCTAGTGGTCCGGGGGGTTACGACACTGAAGCTTTCTTT; CDR3aa: CASGPGGYDTEAFF
j_gene: TRBJ2-1; d_gene: TRBD2; abundance: few; v_gene: TRBV15; len: 15; CDR3nt: TGTGCCATCGACGGGAGCGGGGGGCTTCTTGATGAGCAGTTCTTC; CDR3aa: CAIDGSGGLLDEQFF
j_gene: TRBJ1-1; d_gene: TRBD1; abundance: .; v_gene: TRBV6-1; len: 14; CDR3nt: TGTGCCAGCACATTACTTCCGGGACAGGCTGAAGCTTTCTTT; CDR3aa: CASTLLPGQAEAFF
j_gene: TRBJ2-3; d_gene: .; abundance: few; v_gene: TRBV6-1; len: 14; CDR3nt: TGTGCCAGCAGTCCGGACAGAAGCACAGATACGCAGTATTTT; CDR3aa: CASSPDRSTDTQYF
j_gene: TRBJ1-1; d_gene: .; abundance: .; v_gene: TRBV5-1; len: 14; CDR3nt: TGCGCCAGCAGCTTTACCAGGGGGAACACTGAAGCTTTCTTT; CDR3aa: CASSFTRGNTEAFF
j_gene: TRBJ1-2; d_gene: .; abundance: .; v_gene: TRBV7-3; len: 13; CDR3nt: TGTGCCAGCAGCCCAGACGGGATCTATGGCTACACCTTC; CDR3aa: CASSPDGIYGYTF
j_gene: TRBJ1-2; d_gene: .; abundance: .; v_gene: TRBV5-1; len: 17; CDR3nt: TGCGCCAGCAGCTTGTCAGGAAATCCTTCCCTCGCTCATGGCTACACCTTC; CDR3aa: CASSLSGNPSLAHGYTF
j_gene: TRBJ2-1; d_gene: TRBD2; abundance: .; v_gene: TRBV9; len: 16; CDR3nt: TGTGCCAGCAGCGGGACTAGCGGGGGGGCCCGGGGGGAGCAGTTCTTC; CDR3aa: CASSGTSGGARGEQFF
j_gene: TRBJ2-1; d_gene: .; abundance: .; v_gene: TRBV28; len: 17; CDR3nt: TGTGCCAGCAGTTCAACACCGGGGTTTTCCCCGCACAATGAGCAGTTCTTC; CDR3aa: CASSSTPGFSPHNEQFF
j_gene: TRBJ1-2; d_gene: .; abundance: .; v_gene: TRBV5-6; len: 15; CDR3nt: TGTGCCAGCAGCCTCACAGGGCGATACAACTATGGCTACACCTTC; CDR3aa: CASSLTGRYNYGYTF
j_gene: TRBJ2-2; d_gene: .; abundance: .; v_gene: TRBV9; len: 14; CDR3nt: TGTGCCAGCAGAATTGGACAGAACACCGGGGAGCTGTTTTTT; CDR3aa: CASRIGQNTGELFF
j_gene: TRBJ2-2; d_gene: .; abundance: .; v_gene: TRBV4-1; len: 16; CDR3nt: TGCGCCAGCAGCCAAGAGGTGACAGGAGTACATGGGGAGCTGTTTTTT; CDR3aa: CASSQEVTGVHGELFF
j_gene: TRBJ2-7; d_gene: TRBD1; abundance: once; v_gene: TRBV5-4; len: 13; CDR3nt: TGTGCCAGCAGCCACCGGGACAGCTACGAGCAGTACTTC; CDR3aa: CASSHRDSYEQYF
j_gene: TRBJ1-5; d_gene: .; abundance: once; v_gene: TRBV2; len: 12; CDR3nt: TGTGCCAGCTGGGGGGTAGATCAGCCCCAGCATTTT; CDR3aa: CASWGVDQPQHF
j_gene: TRBJ2-7; d_gene: TRBD1; abundance: .; v_gene: TRBV19; len: 14; CDR3nt: TGTGCCAGCTCAAAGTGGGGACAGTCCTACGAGCAGTACTTC; CDR3aa: CASSKWGQSYEQYF
j_gene: TRBJ2-7; d_gene: TRBD1; abundance: .; v_gene: TRBV6-5; len: 14; CDR3nt: TGTGCCAGCAGTTACGGGACAGGGGGGGGCGAGCAGTACTTC; CDR3aa: CASSYGTGGGEQYF
j_gene: TRBJ1-2; d_gene: TRBD1; abundance: .; v_gene: TRBV28; len: 15; CDR3nt: TGTGCCAGCAGAGTACAGGGGGGGTACAGCTATGGCTACACCTTC; CDR3aa: CASRVQGGYSYGYTF
j_gene: TRBJ2-3; d_gene: .; abundance: .; v_gene: TRBV2; len: 15; CDR3nt: TGTGCCAGCTCCTCTGGGGCTGGAAACACAGATACGCAGTATTTT; CDR3aa: CASSSGAGNTDTQYF
j_gene: TRBJ2-3; d_gene: .; abundance: .; v_gene: TRBV19; len: 13; CDR3nt: TGTGCCACCACGGGAGTTGGCACAGATACGCAGTATTTT; CDR3aa: CATTGVGTDTQYF
j_gene: TRBJ1-1; d_gene: .; abundance: few; v_gene: TRBV2; len: 14; CDR3nt: TGTGCCAGCAGTGAAGTGGGAGATGTATTCGGGGGTTTCTTT; CDR3aa: CASSEVGDVFGGFF
j_gene: TRBJ2-6; d_gene: TRBD2; abundance: .; v_gene: TRBV5-6; len: 15; CDR3nt: TGTGCCAGCAGCTTTGGGGGGGTGGGGGCCAACGTCCTGACTTTC; CDR3aa: CASSFGGVGANVLTF
j_gene: TRBJ2-7; d_gene: TRBD1; abundance: .; v_gene: TRBV5-6; len: 15; CDR3nt: TGTGCCAGCAGCTTCGGGACAGGCGGATCCTACGAGCAGTACTTC; CDR3aa: CASSFGTGGSYEQYF
j_gene: TRBJ2-1; d_gene: TRBD2; abundance: .; v_gene: TRBV5-1; len: 16; CDR3nt: TGCGCCAGCAGCCTGCAGACTAGCGGGGGGTACAATGAGCAGTTCTTC; CDR3aa: CASSLQTSGGYNEQFF
j_gene: TRBJ2-1; d_gene: .; abundance: .; v_gene: TRBV7-3; len: 12; CDR3nt: TGTGCCAGCAGCTATTACGAGAATGAGCAGTTCTTC; CDR3aa: CASSYYENEQFF
j_gene: TRBJ2-1; d_gene: TRBD1; abundance: few; v_gene: TRBV6-5; len: 15; CDR3nt: TGTGCCAGCAGCCAAAGCGCAGGGGGCAGGAATGAGCAGTTCTTC; CDR3aa: CASSQSAGGRNEQFF
j_gene: TRBJ2-4; d_gene: .; abundance: .; v_gene: TRBV27; len: 11; CDR3nt: TGTGCCACCGCCAGGGGCGGCATTCAGTACTTC; CDR3aa: CATARGGIQYF
j_gene: TRBJ1-3; d_gene: .; abundance: .; v_gene: TRBV19; len: 15; CDR3nt: TGTGCCACCCTTCCGACAGCCGAGCGTGGAAACACCATATATTTT; CDR3aa: CATLPTAERGNTIYF
j_gene: TRBJ2-1; d_gene: .; abundance: .; v_gene: TRBV7-3; len: 15; CDR3nt: TGTGCCAGCAGCCCCTCCTTACAGCCATCCAATGAGCAGTTCTTC; CDR3aa: CASSPSLQPSNEQFF
j_gene: TRBJ2-6; d_gene: .; abundance: .; v_gene: TRBV7-9; len: 17; CDR3nt: TGTGCCAGCAGCGAGACGCAGGGATTCCAAGGGGCCAACGTCCTGACTTTC; CDR3aa: CASSETQGFQGANVLTF
j_gene: TRBJ1-1; d_gene: .; abundance: .; v_gene: TRBV4-2; len: 17; CDR3nt: TGTGCCAGCAGCCAAGATGGGGAGGGAGTTGGGAACACTGAAGTTTTCTTT; CDR3aa: CASSQDGEGVGNTEVFF
j_gene: TRBJ1-3; d_gene: TRBD1; abundance: .; v_gene: TRBV9; len: 16; CDR3nt: TGTGCCAGCAGCGCCACCTCAGGGGGCTCTGGAAACACCATATATTTT; CDR3aa: CASSATSGGSGNTIYF
j_gene: TRBJ2-6; d_gene: TRBD1; abundance: few; v_gene: TRBV11-2; len: 17; CDR3nt: TGTGCCAGCGGACCGGGACAGGGAACCTCTGGGGCCAACGTCCTGACTTTC; CDR3aa: CASGPGQGTSGANVLTF
j_gene: TRBJ2-3; d_gene: TRBD1; abundance: .; v_gene: TRBV5-5; len: 14; CDR3nt: TGTGCCAGCAGGGATCAAACAGGGGGCGTTACGCAGTATTTT; CDR3aa: CASRDQTGGVTQYF
j_gene: TRBJ2-3; d_gene: TRBD2; abundance: few; v_gene: TRBV6-6; len: 15; CDR3nt: TGTGCCAGCAGTTATAGGCGGGGGGGCGAAGATACGCAGTATTTT; CDR3aa: CASSYRRGGEDTQYF
j_gene: TRBJ1-5; d_gene: TRBD1; abundance: .; v_gene: TRBV6-6; len: 15; CDR3nt: TGTGCCAGCTCCGAGAACAGGGGCGCGGACCAGCCCCAGCATTTT; CDR3aa: CASSENRGADQPQHF
j_gene: TRBJ1-1; d_gene: .; abundance: .; v_gene: TRBV6-1; len: 13; CDR3nt: TGTGCCAGCAACTGGGCTAAGAACACTGAAGCTTTCTTT; CDR3aa: CASNWAKNTEAFF
j_gene: TRBJ1-4; d_gene: .; abundance: .; v_gene: TRBV6-5; len: 15; CDR3nt: TGTGCCAGCAGTTATTCCGGACAGCCTAATGAAAAACTGTTTTTT; CDR3aa: CASSYSGQPNEKLFF
j_gene: TRBJ2-2; d_gene: TRBD1; abundance: once; v_gene: TRBV6-5; len: 15; CDR3nt: TGTGCCAGCAGTGTGGGACAGGCGAACACCGGGGAGCTGTTCTTT; CDR3aa: CASSVGQANTGELFF
j_gene: TRBJ2-5; d_gene: .; abundance: .; v_gene: TRBV11-2; len: 14; CDR3nt: TGTGCCAGCAGCTTGGTTGCCGGGGAAGAGACCCAGTACTTC; CDR3aa: CASSLVAGEETQYF
j_gene: TRBJ2-5; d_gene: .; abundance: .; v_gene: TRBV5-1; len: 14; CDR3nt: TGCGCCAGCAGCTTGCAGGGATTCCAAGAGACCCAGTACTTC; CDR3aa: CASSLQGFQETQYF
j_gene: TRBJ1-5; d_gene: .; abundance: .; v_gene: TRBV2; len: 15; CDR3nt: TGTGCCAGCAGCCAAGGGGGGGCTGGCAATCAGCCCCAGCATTTT; CDR3aa: CASSQGGAGNQPQHF
j_gene: TRBJ2-1; d_gene: .; abundance: .; v_gene: TRBV4-1; len: 15; CDR3nt: TGCGCCAGCAGCCCCGGTGGCAGAGGGAAGAATGAGCAGTTCTTC; CDR3aa: CASSPGGRGKNEQFF
j_gene: TRBJ2-7; d_gene: .; abundance: .; v_gene: TRBV7-3; len: 13; CDR3nt: TGTGCCAGCAGCTTAGACAGGACCTACGAGCAGTACTTC; CDR3aa: CASSLDRTYEQYF
j_gene: TRBJ1-1; d_gene: .; abundance: .; v_gene: TRBV28; len: 14; CDR3nt: TGTGCCACCCAAAAGGAGGGGAGGAACACTGAAGCTTTCTTT; CDR3aa: CATQKEGRNTEAFF
j_gene: TRBJ1-2; d_gene: .; abundance: .; v_gene: TRBV4-3; len: 13; CDR3nt: TGCGCCAGCAGCCAAGATCTTCTCTATGGCTACACCTTC; CDR3aa: CASSQDLLYGYTF
j_gene: TRBJ1-5; d_gene: .; abundance: few; v_gene: TRBV28; len: 14; CDR3nt: TGTGCCAGCAGTTTAGTCCCTCAGGGGCAGCCCCAGCATTTT; CDR3aa: CASSLVPQGQPQHF
j_gene: TRBJ2-7; d_gene: .; abundance: .; v_gene: TRBV6-5; len: 12; CDR3nt: TGTGCCAGCAGTCTAGACGGCTACGAGCAGTACTTC; CDR3aa: CASSLDGYEQYF
j_gene: TRBJ1-1; d_gene: .; abundance: .; v_gene: TRBV7-9; len: 16; CDR3nt: TGTGCCAGCATCCCTGGGACACAGGGCCGGGACACTGAAGCTTTCTTT; CDR3aa: CASIPGTQGRDTEAFF
j_gene: TRBJ1-2; d_gene: TRBD1; abundance: .; v_gene: TRBV13; len: 14; CDR3nt: TGTGCCAGCAGCTCGGACAGGGTACTACAGGGCTACACCTTC; CDR3aa: CASSSDRVLQGYTF
j_gene: TRBJ2-5; d_gene: .; abundance: .; v_gene: TRBV28; len: 13; CDR3nt: TGTGCCAGCAACGGGGGTTTAGTAGAGACCCAGTACTTC; CDR3aa: CASNGGLVETQYF
j_gene: TRBJ2-5; d_gene: TRBD2; abundance: few; v_gene: TRBV15; len: 17; CDR3nt: TGTGCCACCAGCAGAGACGGCTTAGCGGGGGGTAGGGAGACCCAGTACTTC; CDR3aa: CATSRDGLAGGRETQYF
j_gene: TRBJ1-6; d_gene: .; abundance: few; v_gene: TRBV2; len: 15; CDR3nt: TGTGCCAGCAGTGAAAACAGTCTAAATAATTCACCCCTCCACTTT; CDR3aa: CASSENSLNNSPLHF
j_gene: TRBJ2-7; d_gene: TRBD2; abundance: .; v_gene: TRBV2; len: 14; CDR3nt: TGTGCCAGCACTTGGACTAGCGCTACCTACGAGCAGTACTTC; CDR3aa: CASTWTSATYEQYF
j_gene: TRBJ2-3; d_gene: TRBD1; abundance: .; v_gene: TRBV7-3; len: 18; CDR3nt: TGTGCCAGCAGCTTAACCTGGGACAGCCAGACAAAGGCAGATACGCAGTATTTT; CDR3aa: CASSLTWDSQTKADTQYF
j_gene: TRBJ1-3; d_gene: .; abundance: .; v_gene: TRBV5-1; len: 14; CDR3nt: TGCGCCAGCAGCTTGGCGTCGTATGGAAACACCATATATTTT; CDR3aa: CASSLASYGNTIYF